This T cell receptor beta chain was captured by sequencing in a study of T-cell memory formation after mild COVID-19 (dated by TCRdb to the early 2020s). In terms of the full investigation: TCR sequence clusters from the two donors were largely donor specific. Longitudinal TCRalpha and TCRbeta repertoire sequencing tracked T-cell clones expanding and contracting after mild COVID-19 in two donors. The cohort was made up of two young adult volunteers, one female and one male, who were previously healthy. The paper as a whole reports these results and caveats: Clones contracting from day 15 to 85 had balanced CD4/CD8 phenotypes, while a second wave expanding from day 15 to 37 was biased towards CD4+. The second-wave clones that peaked on day 37 were not confirmed to be SARS-CoV-2 specific. The study covered only a couple of mild cases, and larger cohorts including severe cases with pre-infection samples were considered necessary. The detection of some responding clones in pre-infection memory suggests that pre-existing cross-reactive memory T cells joined the SARS-CoV-2 response. Contracting CD4+ clones appeared mostly in the CM and EM memory subsets, whereas CD8+ clones were enriched in EMRA.

Instrument on record: Illumina NovaSeq 6000. TCRalpha and TCRbeta cDNA libraries were constructed by 5'RACE with constant-segment primers, with sample barcodes and unique molecular identifiers being introduced. RNA was extracted from every sample with Trizol reagent. The libraries were amplified in two PCR steps, and the second step added a second sample barcode and Illumina TruSeq adapters. Libraries were sequenced on an Illumina NovaSeq with 2 x 150 bp paired-end reads. The paper's processing steps were these. The reads were demultiplexed and collapsed into UMI-guided consensus sequences using migec v1.2.7. Using mixcr v2.1.11, the UMI consensuses were aligned to TRA and TRB V and J templates and assembled into clonotypes. A clonotype was counted as expanded or contracted only if both edgeR and NoisET called the change significant, with noise models trained on biological replicates. For edgeR calls, the cutoffs were a false discovery rate-adjusted p below 0.01 and a log2 fold-change threshold of 1. As an exploratory analysis of dynamics, PCA with hierarchical clustering was applied to max-normalized trajectories of the 1000 most abundant clonotypes. Separately sequenced CD4+ and CD8+ repertoires were used to assign a CD4 or CD8 phenotype to each responding clone. TCRdb redid the processing of the public reads, applying fastp at Q25 and MiXCR, and retained in-frame beta chains. A single entry per CDR3 protein holds the most common genes and DNA from its merged rows. TCRdb, not the original authors, processed these V and J calls. The sample table shows approximately 300,000 distinct CDR3 sequences, and less than 20% are seen once. The top ten clonotypes cover around a fifth of the sample.

PBMCs were isolated by Ficoll-Paque density gradient centrifugation. The CDR3 spans 13 residues, from the cysteine through the phenylalanine. Just the 39-base CDR3 DNA is kept, in frame starting at base 1. The germline V gene (reference sequence) gives CDR1 as SSHAT and CDR2 as FNYEAQ. Deletion took 0 bases off V and 7 bases off J, with a span of 6 bases between the germline ends. For this clonotype: No antigen is known for it. Within one base of it there is no much larger clone, and no base qualities were kept.

The chain joins TRBV7-7 to TRBJ2-2; the D gene cannot be resolved reliably. This receptor was obtained from a man between 18 and 29 years old who had mild COVID-19 (a few samples of this study predate the infection). The sample titles of this study are shuffled in the database, so cell type and time point are left out; the donor was told from shared clones. The sequenced material came from PBMCs or a T cell subset sorted from them (not recorded which). The CDR3 region: CASSLADGGELFF. The nucleotides read TGTGCCAGCAGCTTAGCCGACGGCGGGGAGCTGTTTTTT.